This T cell receptor beta chain was identified in a study of Ad26.COV2.S vaccination and SARS-CoV-2 variants. Study context: Donor participated within the Ad26.COV2.S arm of the COV1001 trial. Intramuscularly, Ad26.COV2.S was given either once or twice, 56 days apart.

Details on this clone: Its target is not known.

Profiling relied on immunoSEQ multiplex PCR, and the TCRdb table lists in-frame clones only, not all of them. The table lists 400,000 to 500,000 clones, over 75% of them singletons. Study-wide results and caveats: The authors reported substantial breadth in spike-specific CD8+ and CD4+ T cell responses after vaccination.

The ends were cut back, 8 bases at V and 5 bases at J, with 16 bases in the middle. The CDR3 is made up of 13 amino acids. The germline gives CDR1 SGHDT, CDR2 YYEEEE. Treatment indicated: roughly 20 received Ad26.COV2.S at low or high dose, single or two shots; 5 received placebo; per-sample allocation not given. Repertoires come from day 63 after the first vaccine or placebo injection. Boston supplied an adult donor aged 18-55 years. The sample was peripheral blood, taken in a trial of Ad26.COV2.S vaccine versus placebo. The receptor was derived from a person between 18 and 60 years old who received the Ad26.COV2.S COVID-19 vaccine or a placebo. The chain uses TRBV5-6 and TRBJ1-1; D is uncertain. The CDR3 here is CASTSGVGTEAFF. The CDR3 nucleotides read TGTGCCAGTACGAGTGGGGTCGGGACTGAAGCTTTCTTT.